This is a list of T cell receptor beta chains from one sample in a study of blood T cells in healthy people across ages. One entry per CDR3 protein, called by TCRdb with MiXCR from the 5' RACE reads. The sample includes roughly 730,000 distinct CDR3 sequences, 45% to 70% seen only once; the top ten take more than 25%. The sequencing input was blood. The receptors derive from a man in his forties in good health. Each CDR3 is given with its conserved first and last residue. Some rows have no size entry. The others give once, few or many, or a class for an expanded clone.

>TRBV12-3/TRBV12-4|-
CASSLGFGREQYF
>TRBV12-3/TRBV12-4|-
CASSRVDTEAFF
>TRBV5-5|few
CASSLGGTEFQETQYF
>TRBV28|-
CASSRAGTSSKEAQYF
>TRBV6-1|-
CAAGARIQVNSPLHF
>TRBV6-6|-
CASSKQLNTEAFF
>TRBV7-9|-
CASSPPATPTDTQYF
>TRBV28|-
CASSPPGLPQPQHF
>TRBV20-1|-
CSARAGTSPVHEQFF
>TRBV20-1|-
CSASRNAIAYTEAFF
>TRBV7-9|-
CVSTDYDTQYF
>TRBV6-5|-
CASRRGSGQPQHF
>TRBV4-3|-
CASSQVTGFNQPQHF
>TRBV29-1|-
CSVEGRNNGYTF
>TRBV4-2|-
CASSPRGQKNTEAFF
>TRBV10-3|-
CAISESTGLETQYF
>TRBV2|-
CASSEKFWERLVNNEQYF
>TRBV7-9|many
CASSLDPYEQYF
>TRBV7-2|-
CASSLGSGSRGDEQYF
>TRBV20-1|-
CSADPGGPNEQFF
>TRBV5-1|-
CASGVGSTGGDEQFF
>TRBV2|-
CASSRKGSGTEAFF
>TRBV5-1|-
CTSSFYNQETQYF
>TRBV6-5|-
CASSSGRAKGNQQFF
>TRBV20-1|-
CSARGGQGPNTEAFF
>TRBV15|few
CATSRDRGEHQPQHF
>TRBV4-3|-
CASNLSPLLPTDTQYF
>TRBV5-1|-
CASSRLLAGGADTQYF
>TRBV6-5|-
CASSHQDRVGSAHNEQFF
>TRBV5-1|-
CASSSNLLSGANVLTF
>TRBV5-1|-
CASSSESNEQYF
>TRBV5-1|-
CASSRDHGDLSYEQFF
>TRBV4-2|-
CASSQALEDTQYF
>TRBV7-2|-
CASSHRQGLSYEQYF
>TRBV4-1|few
CASSQDRQISEQYF